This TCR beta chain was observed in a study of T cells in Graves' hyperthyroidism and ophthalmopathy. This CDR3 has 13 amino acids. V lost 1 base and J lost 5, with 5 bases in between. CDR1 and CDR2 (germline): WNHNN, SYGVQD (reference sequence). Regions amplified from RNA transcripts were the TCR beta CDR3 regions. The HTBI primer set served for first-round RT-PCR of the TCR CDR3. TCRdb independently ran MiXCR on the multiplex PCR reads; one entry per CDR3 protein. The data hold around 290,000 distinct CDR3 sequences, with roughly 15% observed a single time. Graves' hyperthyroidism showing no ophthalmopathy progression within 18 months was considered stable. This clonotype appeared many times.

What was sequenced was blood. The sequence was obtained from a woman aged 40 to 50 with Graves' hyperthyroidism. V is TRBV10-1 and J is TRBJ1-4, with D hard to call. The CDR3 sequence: CASSEFPNEKLFF. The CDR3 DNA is TGCGCCAGCAGTGAGTTCCCGAATGAAAAACTGTTTTTT.